The clone carrying this T cell receptor beta chain was observed once. It was genomic DNA that served as the template for profiling TCR beta VDJ and CDR3. From the reads, TCRdb called clonotypes with MiXCR, one entry per CDR3 protein. Of some 150,000 distinct CDR3 sequences in the sample, roughly two thirds were seen once. This entry belongs to a study of CD8+CD57+ T cells in acquired aplastic anemia. The CDR3 has 15 amino acids. V dropped 5 bases and J dropped 1 base, with 16 bases sitting between them. Looked up from germline, CDR1 is SGDLS and CDR2 is YYNGEE. In patients chosen for sequencing, flow cytometry had shown CD8+CD57+ cell expansion.

The TCR comes from a human donor with aplastic anemia. Material: sorted CD4+, CD8+, or CD8+CD57+ T cells (not recorded which) from PBMCs. V and J are TRBV9 and TRBJ2-7, with D perhaps being TRBD1 or TRBD2 (5 bases each). CDR3 residues: CASSGDPLWSYEQYF. CDR3 nucleotides: TGTGCCAGCAGTGGGGACCCTCTTTGGTCCTACGAGCAGTACTTC.